This entry features one TCR beta chain sequence. Self-reported history from a screening survey and questionnaire set each donor's cohort. This entry belongs to a study of blood T cell repertoires in COVID-19. Looking at the study overall: Whether acute or convalescent, the COVID-19 samples came from the United States, Italy and Spain. Sample material is recorded as cDNA or gDNA derived from T cells, B-cell-depleted T cells, or PBMCs.

The authors' processing: Amplification of reference gene primers provided the estimated nucleated cell counts. Data came from immunoSEQ multiplex PCR; TCRdb stores just in-frame clones and leaves some out. V and J calls and clone size are as listed in that table; D and trimming were resolved from the DNA. The sample consists of 150,000 or so clones, 65% to 85% of them appearing once. This receptor was taken from a woman aged 55-70 years who had recovered from COVID-19. The sample comprised PBMCs or T cells enriched from blood (not recorded which).

In nucleotides, the CDR3 is TGTGCCAGCAGTGAACAGGGGGCAGTTCAGCCCCAGCATTTT. This gives the protein CASSEQGAVQPQHF. The chain employs TRBV2 and TRBJ1-5; TRBD1 matches 8 bases. The V segment lost 2 bases and the J segment 6 bases; nucleotides outside the gene matches: 3. This CDR3 comprises 14 residues. Germline CDR1 is SNHLY and CDR2 is FYNNEI.